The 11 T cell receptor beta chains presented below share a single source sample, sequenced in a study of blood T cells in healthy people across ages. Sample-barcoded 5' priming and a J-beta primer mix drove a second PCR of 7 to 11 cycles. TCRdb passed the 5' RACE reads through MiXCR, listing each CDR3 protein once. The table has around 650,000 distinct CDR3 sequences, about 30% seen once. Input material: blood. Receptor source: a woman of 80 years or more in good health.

This chain's CDR3 is CASSVVENSYNEQFF. CDR3 DNA: TGTGCCAGCAGCGTAGTAGAAAACTCCTACAATGAGCAGTTCTTC. The gene calls are TRBV9 and TRBJ2-1; no definite D call. V was pared by 0 bases and J by 0 bases, with 7 bases between. The CDR3 length is 15 residues. Per germline, CDR1 SGDLS and CDR2 YYNGEE.

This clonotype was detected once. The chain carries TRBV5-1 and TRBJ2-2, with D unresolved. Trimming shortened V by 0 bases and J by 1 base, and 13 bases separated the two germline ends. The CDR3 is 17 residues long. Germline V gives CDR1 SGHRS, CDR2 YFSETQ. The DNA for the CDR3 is TGCGCCAGCAGCTTGGTTCCCGGGTTGGGGAACACCGGGGAGCTGTTTTTT. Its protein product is CASSLVPGLGNTGELFF.

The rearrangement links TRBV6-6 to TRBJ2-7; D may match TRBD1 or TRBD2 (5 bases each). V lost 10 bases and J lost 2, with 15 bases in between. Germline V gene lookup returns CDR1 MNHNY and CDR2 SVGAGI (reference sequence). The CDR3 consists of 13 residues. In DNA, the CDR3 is TGTGCCATACGGTTGGGACGGCCCTACGAGCAGTACTTC. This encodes CAIRLGRPYEQYF.

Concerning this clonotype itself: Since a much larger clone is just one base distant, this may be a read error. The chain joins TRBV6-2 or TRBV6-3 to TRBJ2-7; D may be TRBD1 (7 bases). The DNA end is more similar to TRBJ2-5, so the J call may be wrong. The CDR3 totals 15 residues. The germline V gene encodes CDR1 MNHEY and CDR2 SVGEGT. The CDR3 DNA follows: TGTGCCAGCATGGAGCAGGGCAGGGGGGAGGAGACCCAGTACTTC. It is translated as CASMEQGRGEETQYF.

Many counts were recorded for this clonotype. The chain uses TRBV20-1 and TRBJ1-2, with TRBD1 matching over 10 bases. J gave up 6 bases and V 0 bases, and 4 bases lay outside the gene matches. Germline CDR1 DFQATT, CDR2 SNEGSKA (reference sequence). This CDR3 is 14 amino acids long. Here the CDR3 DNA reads TGCAGTGCTAGAGATTGGACAGGGGGGGATGGCTACACCTTC. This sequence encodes CSARDWTGGDGYTF.

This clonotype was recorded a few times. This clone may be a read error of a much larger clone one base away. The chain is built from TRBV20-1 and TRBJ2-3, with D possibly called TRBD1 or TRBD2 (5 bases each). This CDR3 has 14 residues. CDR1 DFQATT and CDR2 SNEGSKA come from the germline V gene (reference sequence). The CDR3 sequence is CSARGLADTGTQYF. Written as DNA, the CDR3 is TGCAGTGCTAGAGGTCTAGCAGATACAGGTACGCAGTATTTT.

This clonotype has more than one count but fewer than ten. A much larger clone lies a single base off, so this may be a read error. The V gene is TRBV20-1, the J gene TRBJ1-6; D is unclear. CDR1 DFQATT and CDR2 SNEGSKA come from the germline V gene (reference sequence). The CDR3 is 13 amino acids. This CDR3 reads CSALDPTNSPPHF. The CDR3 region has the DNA TGCAGTGCTTTGGATCCGACTAATTCACCCCCCCACTTT.

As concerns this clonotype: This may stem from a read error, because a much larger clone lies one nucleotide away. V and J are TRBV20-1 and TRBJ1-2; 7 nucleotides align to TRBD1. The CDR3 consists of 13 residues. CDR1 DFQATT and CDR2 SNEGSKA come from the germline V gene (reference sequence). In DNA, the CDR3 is TGCAGTGCTCGTGTTACAGGGGCGGAAGGCTGCACCTTC. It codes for CSARVTGAEGCTF.

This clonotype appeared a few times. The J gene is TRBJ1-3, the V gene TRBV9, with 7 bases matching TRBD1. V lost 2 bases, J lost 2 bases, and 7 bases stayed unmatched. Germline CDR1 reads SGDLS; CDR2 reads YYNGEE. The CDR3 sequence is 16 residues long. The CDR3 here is CASSVAGQSPGNTIYF. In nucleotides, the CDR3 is TGTGCCAGCAGCGTTGCGGGACAGTCCCCTGGAAACACCATATATTTT.

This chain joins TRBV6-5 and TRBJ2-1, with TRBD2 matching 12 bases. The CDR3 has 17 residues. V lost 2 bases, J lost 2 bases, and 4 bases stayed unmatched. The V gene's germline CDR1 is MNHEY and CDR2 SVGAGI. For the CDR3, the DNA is TGTGCCAGCAGTTACGCTAGCGGGAGGGTTACCTACAATGAGCAGTTCTTC. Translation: CASSYASGRVTYNEQFF.

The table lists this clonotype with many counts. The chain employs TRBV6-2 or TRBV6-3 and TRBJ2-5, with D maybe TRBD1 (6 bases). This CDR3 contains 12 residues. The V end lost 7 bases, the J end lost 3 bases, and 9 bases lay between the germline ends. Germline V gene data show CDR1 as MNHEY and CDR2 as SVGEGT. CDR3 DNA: TGTGCCAGCAAACCAGGGGAAGAGACCCAGTACTTC. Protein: CASKPGEETQYF.